These 26 T cell receptor beta chains share one sample of origin, sequenced in a study of blood T cell repertoires in COVID-19. TCRdb keeps only in-frame clones here, not all; method: immunoSEQ multiplex PCR. The sample has under 95,000 clones; roughly 83% are singletons. Sample: peripheral blood. The receptors shown here come from a woman older than 75 with active or convalescent COVID-19.

The V and J genes are TRBV25-1 and TRBJ2-5, with a weak D call TRBD2 (5 bases). Between the trimmed V and J ends, which lost 3 bases and 4 bases, there was a span of 18 bases. This CDR3 spans 16 amino acids. Germline V gene lookup returns CDR1 MGHDK and CDR2 SYGVNS. As DNA, the CDR3 is TGTGCCAGCAGTGACCGGCGGGCCCGAGGGAGAGAGACCCAGTACTTC. As protein: CASSDRRARGRETQYF.

The V call is TRBV6-5, the J call TRBJ1-1, with TRBD1 matching 7 bases. With 6 bases clipped from V and 7 bases from J, the junction kept 5 bases outside the gene matches. Germline V gene lookup returns CDR1 MNHEY and CDR2 SVGAGI. There are 12 residues in the CDR3. The CDR3 DNA is TGTGCCAGCAGGAGACAGGGCCTTGAAGCTTTCTTT. Translation: CASRRQGLEAFF.

The chain is built from TRBV9 and TRBJ1-6; D call uncertain. Trimming left V 0 bases short and J 7 bases short, with 17 bases between. This CDR3 is built from 17 residues. Germline values: CDR1 SGDLS, CDR2 YYNGEE. DNA for the CDR3: TGTGCCAGCAGCGTAGGACATACTCTCCTTGTGAATTCACCCCTCCACTTT. Translating it yields CASSVGHTLLVNSPLHF.

V usage is TRBV5-1 and J usage is TRBJ2-3; 14 bases are shared with TRBD2. Germline V gene data show CDR1 as SGHRS and CDR2 as YFSETQ. V gave up 0 bases and J gave up 1 base; unmatched junction bases: 4. The CDR3 covers 18 residues. CDR3 DNA sequence: TGCGCCAGCAGCTTGGGACTAGCGGGAGGGCGAGGCACAGATACGCAGTATTTT. It yields the protein CASSLGLAGGRGTDTQYF.

The J gene is TRBJ2-3, the V gene TRBV9; the match to TRBD2 covers 10 bases. Germline CDR1 reads SGDLS; CDR2 reads YYNGEE. This CDR3 has 19 amino acids. V was pared by 0 bases and J by 0 bases, with 10 bases of the junction left unmatched. CDR3 in DNA: TGTGCCAGCAGCGTAGGGCCACGAACTAGCGGGGTTAGCACAGATACGCAGTATTTT. Protein product: CASSVGPRTSGVSTDTQYF.

The sample holds a few counts of this clone. The rearrangement uses TRBV12-3 or TRBV12-4 and TRBJ1-1, with a possible D match to TRBD1 (5 bases). The CDR3 has 12 residues. Deletions cut 3 bases from V and 5 bases from J, with 7 bases between. CDR3 coding DNA: TGTGCCAGCAGTTTCGGGGGTACTGAAGCTTTCTTT. Translated, it gives CASSFGGTEAFF.

Note on this clone: A much larger clone lies one base from this, so it may be a read error. The chain couples TRBV5-1 to TRBJ2-1; TRBD1 agrees at 7 bases. The CDR3 has 13 amino acids. The germline V gene encodes CDR1 SGHRS and CDR2 YFSETQ. The V and J ends lost 4 bases and 6 bases, in that order; junction bases with no gene match: 4. CDR3 protein: CASSPGQANEQFF. The CDR3 DNA follows: TGCGCCAGCAGCCCCGGACAGGCCAATGAGCAGTTCTTC.

This rearrangement joins TRBV18 to TRBJ1-5; TRBD1 matches at 8 bases. V lost 3 bases to trimming and J lost 7 bases; unmatched junction nucleotides: 5. CDR3 size: 14 residues. The germline CDR1 and CDR2 sequences are KGHSH and LQKENI. This CDR3 is CASSPYQGAQPQHF. The DNA for the CDR3 is TGTGCCAGCTCACCTTACCAGGGGGCGCAGCCCCAGCATTTT.

This chain links TRBV5-1 with TRBJ2-5; a weak D match, TRBD2 (6 bases). CDR1 SGHRS and CDR2 YFSETQ come from the germline V gene. The V gene lost 4 bases and the J gene lost 1 base, with 11 bases spanning the gap. The CDR3 has 14 amino acids. CDR3 amino acids: CASSPTGGQETQYF. The DNA for the CDR3 is TGCGCCAGCAGCCCGACCGGGGGCCAAGAGACCCAGTACTTC.

This sequence joins TRBV19 and TRBJ2-1; 13 bases fit TRBD2. This CDR3 comprises 18 residues. CDR1 LNHDA and CDR2 SQIVND come from the germline V gene (reference sequence). V shed 8 bases, J shed 0 bases, and the junction held 10 bases outside the gene matches. The CDR3 loop reads CASRWGTSGASSYNEQFF. For the CDR3, the DNA is TGTGCCAGTCGGTGGGGGACTAGCGGGGCGAGCTCCTACAATGAGCAGTTCTTC.

DNA for the CDR3: TGTGCCATCAGTATAGGGGGAGCGGATGGCTACACCTTC. Protein sequence: CAISIGGADGYTF. The chain employs TRBV10-3 and TRBJ1-2, with a weak D call TRBD1 (6 bases). The CDR3 covers 13 residues. Per the germline V gene, CDR1 is ENHRY and CDR2 is SYGVKD. Trimming stripped 5 bases from V and 6 bases from J, with 13 bases between.

The chain is built from TRBV21-1 and TRBJ1-1. TRBV21-1 is recorded as a pseudogene. The CDR3 length is 18 residues. This chain's CDR3 is CASSKEGADLLVSTEAFF. CDR3 nucleotide sequence: TGTGCCAGCAGCAAAGAGGGAGCGGACCTGCTGGTAAGCACTGAAGCTTTCTTT.

The V gene is TRBV11-3, the J gene TRBJ2-1, with a possible D match to TRBD2 (5 bases). This CDR3 comprises 12 residues. Germline values: CDR1 SGHNT, CDR2 YENEEA. V dropped 7 bases and J dropped 15 bases, with 19 bases sitting between them. The CDR3 protein is CASTLGDMVLFF. CDR3 nucleotides: TGTGCCAGCACCCTGGGAGATATGGTTCTGTTCTTC.

The chain uses TRBV24-1 and TRBJ1-1; D is uncertain. CDR3 length: 14 amino acids. Trimming shortened V by 6 bases and J by 6 bases, and 16 bases separated the two germline ends. Germline assignment: CDR1 KGHDR and CDR2 SFDVKD. This chain's CDR3 is CATSREGPGSEAFF. The CDR3, as DNA: TGTGCCACCAGTCGGGAGGGCCCAGGCTCTGAAGCTTTCTTT.

This CDR3 reads CATSRELGNQPQHF. Written as DNA, the CDR3 is TGTGCCACCAGCAGAGAACTGGGCAATCAGCCCCAGCATTTT. The chain couples TRBV15 to TRBJ1-5; no definite D call. Per germline, CDR1 LNHNV and CDR2 YYDKDF (reference sequence). The length of the CDR3 is 14 residues. The V gene lost 0 bases and the J gene lost 2 bases, with 5 bases spanning the gap.

The chain is built from TRBV7-2 and TRBJ1-1; D is unresolved. Trimming took off 3 bases at V and 0 bases at J, with 8 bases between the two ends. The CDR3 loop spans 14 amino acids. Germline V gene data show CDR1 as SGHTA and CDR2 as FQGNSA. This CDR3 is CASSLSGVNTEAFF. Here the CDR3 DNA reads TGTGCCAGCAGCTTGAGCGGTGTGAACACTGAAGCTTTCTTT.

This clone was found a few times. V gene TRBV30 combines with J gene TRBJ1-6; perhaps TRBD1 as D (5 bases). CDR1 and CDR2 from the germline V gene are GTSNPN and SVGIG (reference sequence). The V and J ends lost 3 bases and 4 bases respectively, with 19 bases between them. The CDR3 sequence is 17 residues long. The CDR3 coding sequence is TGTGCCTGGAGCCCTGACAGCCGACCCTCTTATAATTCACCCCTCCACTTT. Protein: CAWSPDSRPSYNSPLHF.

This rearrangement joins TRBV9 to TRBJ2-5; 14 bases agree with TRBD2. The germline CDR1 and CDR2 sequences are SGDLS and YYNGEE. V shed 4 bases and J 1 base; nucleotides not matched to a gene: 6. This CDR3 has 17 amino acids. The CDR3 DNA follows: TGTGCCAGCAGCCGACTAGCGGGAGGGCCGGGCCAAGAGACCCAGTACTTC. Its protein is CASSRLAGGPGQETQYF.

J is TRBJ1-5 and V is TRBV6-1; TRBD1 matches at 7 bases. Germline V gives CDR1 MNHNS, CDR2 SASEGT. Trimming cost V 4 bases and J 0 bases; bases outside gene matches: 9. CDR3 length equals 17 residues. Here the CDR3 reads CASSGQGEGYSNQPQHF. CDR3 in DNA: TGTGCCAGCAGTGGACAGGGTGAGGGATATAGCAATCAGCCCCAGCATTTT.

The genes are TRBV19 and TRBJ2-5; perhaps TRBD1 as D (6 bases). Germline CDR1 LNHDA, CDR2 SQIVND (reference sequence). The ends were cut back, 5 bases at V and 5 bases at J, with 15 bases in the middle. This CDR3 has 14 residues. This CDR3 reads CASSVQGLWETQYF. The CDR3 DNA sequence: TGTGCCAGTAGTGTCCAGGGGCTATGGGAGACCCAGTACTTC.

V usage is TRBV7-3 and J usage is TRBJ1-1, with a tentative D call TRBD1 (6 bases). This CDR3 region has 13 residues. V lost 1 base and J 7 bases, leaving 10 bases between the germline ends. Germline CDR1 reads SGHTA; CDR2 reads FQGTGA. The CDR3, as DNA: TGTGCCAGCAGCTTAAAAGGGGGTTTTGAAGCTTTCTTT. Protein: CASSLKGGFEAFF.

J is TRBJ2-2 and V is TRBV30; 14 bases fit TRBD2. The trim removed 5 bases at V and 3 bases at J, leaving 8 bases unmatched. The germline V gene encodes CDR1 GTSNPN and CDR2 SVGIG (reference sequence). There are 17 residues in the CDR3. The CDR3 loop reads CAWSLGLAGGHTGELFF. The CDR3 DNA sequence: TGTGCCTGGTCTCTTGGACTAGCGGGAGGTCACACCGGGGAGCTGTTTTTT.

This sequence joins TRBV6-5 and TRBJ2-5, with TRBD1 identical over 10 bases. The J segment lost 2 bases and the V segment lost 8 bases, leaving 2 bases of the junction unmatched. Germline V CDR1 and CDR2: MNHEY, SVGAGI. This CDR3 is 13 amino acids long. The CDR3 coding sequence is TGTGCCAGCTCGGGACAGGGGCAAGAGACCCAGTACTTC. Its protein is CASSGQGQETQYF.

This clone was observed a handful of times. V gene TRBV28 combines with J gene TRBJ1-2; 7 bases are a match to TRBD1. The CDR3 contains 14 residues. Germline V gene lookup returns CDR1 MDHEN and CDR2 SYDVKM. V lost 6 bases to trimming and J lost 3 bases; unmatched junction nucleotides: 7. The CDR3: CASRFTGVYYGYTF. The CDR3 DNA sequence: TGTGCCAGCAGATTCACAGGGGTCTACTATGGCTACACCTTC.

V and J are TRBV4-1 and TRBJ2-1; D is unclear. The CDR3 is 19 residues long. The V gene lost 3 bases and the J gene lost 3 bases, with 24 bases spanning the gap. Germline CDR1 MGHRA, CDR2 YSYEKL. Here the CDR3 reads CASSQSPLSKRVGYNEQFF. The CDR3 DNA sequence: TGCGCCAGCAGCCAGTCCCCTTTATCGAAGCGAGTCGGCTACAATGAGCAGTTCTTC.

The genes are TRBV7-9 and TRBJ1-5; D gene uncertain. This CDR3 has 12 residues. Looked up from germline, CDR1 is SEHNR and CDR2 is FQNEAQ (reference sequence). Trimming stripped 4 bases from V and 7 bases from J, with 8 bases between. The CDR3 protein is CASSSDWQPQHF. Written as DNA, the CDR3 is TGTGCCAGCAGCTCCGACTGGCAGCCCCAGCATTTT.